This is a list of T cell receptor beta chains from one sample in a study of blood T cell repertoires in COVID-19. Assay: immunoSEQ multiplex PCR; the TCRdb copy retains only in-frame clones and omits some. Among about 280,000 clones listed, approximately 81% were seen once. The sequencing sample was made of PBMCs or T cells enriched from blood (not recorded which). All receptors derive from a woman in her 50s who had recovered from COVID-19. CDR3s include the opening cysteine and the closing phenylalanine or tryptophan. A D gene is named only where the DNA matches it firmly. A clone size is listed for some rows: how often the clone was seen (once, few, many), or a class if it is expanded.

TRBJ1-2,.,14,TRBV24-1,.,TGTGCCACCAGTGAACAGTACTTTGCGTATGGCTACACCTTC,CATSEQYFAYGYTF
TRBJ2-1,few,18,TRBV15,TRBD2,TGTGCCACCAGCAGAGATCGGACTAGCGGGAGAGTCGACAATGAGCAGTTCTTC,CATSRDRTSGRVDNEQFF
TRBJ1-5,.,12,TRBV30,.,TGTGCCTGGAGTGGCAGGGATCAGCCCCAGCATTTT,CAWSGRDQPQHF
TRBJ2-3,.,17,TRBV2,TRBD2,TGTGCCAGCAGTGAATTGGAGACTAGCGGGGGCACAGATACGCAGTATTTT,CASSELETSGGTDTQYF
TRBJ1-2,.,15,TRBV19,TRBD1,TGTGCCAGTAGTCGGGACGTAACAGGGGACTATGGCTACACCTTC,CASSRDVTGDYGYTF
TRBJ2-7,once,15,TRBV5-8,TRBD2,TGTGCCAGCAGCTGGACTAGCGGGAGGGCCTACGAGCAGTACTTC,CASSWTSGRAYEQYF
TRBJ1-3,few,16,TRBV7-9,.,TGTGCCAGCAGCTTAACAGGGCAAGGATCTGGAAACACCATATATTTT,CASSLTGQGSGNTIYF
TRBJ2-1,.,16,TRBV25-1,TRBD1,TGTGCCAGCAGCGTCCTAGGGGGCCGGTCCTACAATGAGCAGTTCTTC,CASSVLGGRSYNEQFF
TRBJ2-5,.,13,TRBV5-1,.,TGCGCCAGCAGCCCCTTACGGTTAGAGACCCAGTACTTC,CASSPLRLETQYF
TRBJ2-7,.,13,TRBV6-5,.,TGTGCCAGCAGTCGACTAGGTCTTCACGAGCAGTACTTC,CASSRLGLHEQYF
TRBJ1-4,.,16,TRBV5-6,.,TGTGCCAGCAGCAAACTACCGGGGACAACTAATGAAAAACTGTTTTTT,CASSKLPGTTNEKLFF
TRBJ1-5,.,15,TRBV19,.,TGTGCCAGTAGTATAGGCAGGCGAGGCAATCAGCCCCAGCATTTT,CASSIGRRGNQPQHF
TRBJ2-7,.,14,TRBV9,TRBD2,TGTGCCAGCAGCCCCCGGACTAGAACCTACGAGCAGTACTTC,CASSPRTRTYEQYF
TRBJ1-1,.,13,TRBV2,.,TGTGCCAGCAGTGATTACGGGGGCACTGAAGCTTTCTTT,CASSDYGGTEAFF
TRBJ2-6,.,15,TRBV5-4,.,TGTGCCAGCAGCTTAGGGAGCTCTGGGGCCAACGTCCTGACTTTC,CASSLGSSGANVLTF
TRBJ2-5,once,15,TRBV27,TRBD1,TGTGCCAGCAGCGGACTTGGGACAGCCAAAGAGACCCAGTACTTC,CASSGLGTAKETQYF
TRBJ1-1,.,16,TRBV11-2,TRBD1,TGTGCCAGCAGCCGTTGGACAGGGAGGGTAAACACTGAAGCTTTCTTT,CASSRWTGRVNTEAFF
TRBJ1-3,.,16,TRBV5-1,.,TGCGCCAGCAGCTTGGCGGGTCGCAGCTCTGGAAACACCATATATTTT,CASSLAGRSSGNTIYF
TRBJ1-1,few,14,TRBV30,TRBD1,TGTGCCTGCCGGACAGGATCTGGTAGGACTGAAGCTTTCTTT,CACRTGSGRTEAFF
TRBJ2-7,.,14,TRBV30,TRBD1,TGTGCCTGGAGTGGGGCACAGGGGGCGGACGAGCAGTACTTC,CAWSGAQGADEQYF
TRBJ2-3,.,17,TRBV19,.,TGTGCCAGTAGTATTTGGAGGAGTAGACGTAGCACAGATACGCAGTATTTT,CASSIWRSRRSTDTQYF
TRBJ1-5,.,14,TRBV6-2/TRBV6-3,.,TGTGCCAGCAGTTATCATCCTACCCTGCAGCCCCAGCATTTT,CASSYHPTLQPQHF
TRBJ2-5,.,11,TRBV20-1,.,TGCAGTGCTGAGGTGTGGGAGACCCAGTACTTC,CSAEVWETQYF
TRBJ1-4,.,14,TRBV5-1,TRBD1,TGCGCCAGCGGGTCAACAGGGGTTAATGAAAAACTGTTTTTT,CASGSTGVNEKLFF
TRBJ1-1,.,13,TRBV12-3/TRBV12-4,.,TGTGCCAGCAGTTTATACGGGGGGACTGAAGCTTTCTTT,CASSLYGGTEAFF
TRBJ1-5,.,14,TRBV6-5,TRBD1,TGTGCCAGCAGTCCTGACAGGGTCAATCAGCCCCAGCATTTT,CASSPDRVNQPQHF
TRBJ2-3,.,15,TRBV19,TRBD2,TGTGCCAGTAGTATGGGCGGGGGGCGCACAGATACGCAGTATTTT,CASSMGGGRTDTQYF
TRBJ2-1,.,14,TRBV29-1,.,TGCAGCGTTGAAGGAGGGGGAGGGGGACCTGAGCAGTTCTTC,CSVEGGGGGPEQFF
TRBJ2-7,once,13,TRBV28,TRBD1,TGTGCCAGCACGGGACAGGGGACCAACGAGCAGTACTTC,CASTGQGTNEQYF
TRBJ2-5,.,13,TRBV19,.,TGTGCCAGTAGTCTCCTAGCTTCGAAGACCCAGTACTTC,CASSLLASKTQYF
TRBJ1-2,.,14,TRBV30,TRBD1,TGTGCCTGGACCGACGGAGGGGGCAACTATGGCTACACCTTC,CAWTDGGGNYGYTF
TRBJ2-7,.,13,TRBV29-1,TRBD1,TGCAGCGCCACCCCGGGACAGGGGAACGAGCAGTACTTC,CSATPGQGNEQYF
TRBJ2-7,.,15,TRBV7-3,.,TGTGCCAGCAGCCCGCAGGGCGGGACCGCCTACGAGCAGTACTTC,CASSPQGGTAYEQYF
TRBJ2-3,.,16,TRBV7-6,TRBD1,TGTGCCAGCAGCTTCCTTGGGGACAGGGCTGGAGATACGCAGTATTTT,CASSFLGDRAGDTQYF
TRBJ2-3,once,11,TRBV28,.,TGTGCCAGCAGGACAGCAGATACGCAGTATTTT,CASRTADTQYF
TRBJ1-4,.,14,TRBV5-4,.,TGTGCCAGCCGCCTACAGGGAGCTGCGGAAAAACTGTTTTTT,CASRLQGAAEKLFF
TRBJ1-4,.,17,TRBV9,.,TGTGCCAGCAGCGTAGGGGCGGCCGAGGGGGCTAATGAAAAACTGTTTTTT,CASSVGAAEGANEKLFF
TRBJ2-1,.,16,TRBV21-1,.,TGTGCCAGCAGCGACATGGAGGACAGGGGGGACAATGAGCAGTTCTTC,CASSDMEDRGDNEQFF
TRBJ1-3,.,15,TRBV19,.,TGTGCCAGTAGCTCAGGGTTCCACTCTGGAAACACCATATATTTT,CASSSGFHSGNTIYF
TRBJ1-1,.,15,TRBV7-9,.,TGTGCCAGCAGCCCTAACGAGGGGGTGAACACTGAAGCTTTCTTT,CASSPNEGVNTEAFF
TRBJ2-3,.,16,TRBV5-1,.,TGCGCCAGCAGCTTGATCACAGGCGCAGTCACAGATACGCAGTATTTT,CASSLITGAVTDTQYF
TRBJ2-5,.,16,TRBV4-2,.,TGTGCCAGCAGCCAAAAAGAGGGTCCACGGGGGGAGACCCAGTACTTC,CASSQKEGPRGETQYF
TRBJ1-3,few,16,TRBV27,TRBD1,TGTGCCAGCAGTTCCCTCAGGGGGCTTGTCGGAAACACCATATATTTT,CASSSLRGLVGNTIYF
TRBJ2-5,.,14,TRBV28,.,TGTGCCAGCAGTTTATCAGGGTACCAAGAGACCCAGTACTTC,CASSLSGYQETQYF
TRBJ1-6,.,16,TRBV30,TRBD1,TGTGCCTGGAGTGAAGGGACAGGGTTAAGGAATTCACCCCTCCACTTT,CAWSEGTGLRNSPLHF
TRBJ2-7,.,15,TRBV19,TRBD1,TGTGCCAGTAGTTCATCCGGGACAGGGGGCTACGAGCAGTACTTC,CASSSSGTGGYEQYF
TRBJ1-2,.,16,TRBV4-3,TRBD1,TGCGCCAGCAGCCAAGAGAGGACAGGGGGTTTTTATGGCTACACCTTC,CASSQERTGGFYGYTF
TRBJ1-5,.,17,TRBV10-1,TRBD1,TGCGCCAGCAGTGAGGGGCAGGGGGGTTCGGGCAATCAGCCCCAGCATTTT,CASSEGQGGSGNQPQHF
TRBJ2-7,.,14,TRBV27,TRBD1,TGTGCCAGCACCCCGGGACAGGGGCCCTACGAGCAGTACTTC,CASTPGQGPYEQYF
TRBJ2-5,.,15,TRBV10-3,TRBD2,TGTGCCATCAGTGAACTAGCGGGCAGGATAGAGACCCAGTACTTC,CAISELAGRIETQYF
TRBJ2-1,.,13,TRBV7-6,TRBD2,TGTGCCAGCAGCTTAGTAGCGGGAGGGGAGCAGTTCTTC,CASSLVAGGEQFF
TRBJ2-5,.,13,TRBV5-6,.,TGTGCCAGCAGCTTGTGGTTTCGGGAGACCCAGTACTTC,CASSLWFRETQYF
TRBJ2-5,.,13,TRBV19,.,TGTGCCAGTAGCCGGGATCGACAAGAGACCCAGTACTTC,CASSRDRQETQYF
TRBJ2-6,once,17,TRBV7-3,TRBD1,TGTGCCAGCAGCTTAAGGGACAGGGGGCGTGGGGCCAACGTCCTGACTTTC,CASSLRDRGRGANVLTF
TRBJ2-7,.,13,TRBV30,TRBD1,TGTGCCTGGAGACTACAGGGGGTATACGAGCAGTACTTC,CAWRLQGVYEQYF